A selection of T cell receptor beta chains follows, all from one sample in a study of a mutant IDH1 vaccine in newly diagnosed glioma. Antigen specificity for these receptors is unknown. Measured with immunoSEQ multiplex PCR; TCRdb has only the in-frame clones, and not every one. The sample carries fewer than 35,000 clones, 65% to 85% recorded once. The sample here was PBMCs, taken from a glioma patient whose treatment included an IDH1 peptide vaccine. The receptors were gathered from a man aged 25 to 40 with glioma. Both conserved end residues are part of each CDR3.

j_call: TRBJ1-1
v_call: TRBV29-1
cdr3_aa: CSVEGRVTEAFF

j_call: TRBJ2-2
v_call: TRBV11-2
cdr3_aa: CASSLGGTGELFF

j_call: TRBJ1-2
v_call: TRBV7-9
cdr3_aa: CASSIGAGSNYGYTF

j_call: TRBJ1-5
v_call: TRBV9
cdr3_aa: CASSVDGASNQPQHF

j_call: TRBJ1-6
v_call: TRBV30
cdr3_aa: CAWQTGPRGNSPLHF

j_call: TRBJ1-4
v_call: TRBV2
cdr3_aa: CASSGDSGFANEKLFF

j_call: TRBJ1-1
v_call: TRBV29-1
cdr3_aa: CSARDGRSLNTEAFF

j_call: TRBJ2-3
v_call: TRBV15
cdr3_aa: CATSTLGLAGSTDTQYF

j_call: TRBJ1-1
v_call: TRBV30
cdr3_aa: CAWNRVRGTEAFF

j_call: TRBJ2-5
v_call: TRBV9
cdr3_aa: CASSSGTSGRLVETQYF

j_call: TRBJ1-1
v_call: TRBV6-5
cdr3_aa: CASSYSVRSLNTEAFF

j_call: TRBJ2-5
v_call: TRBV27
cdr3_aa: CASMPGPNQETQYF

j_call: TRBJ2-5
v_call: TRBV13
cdr3_aa: CASSSTSGGYQETQYF

j_call: TRBJ1-1
v_call: TRBV6-1
cdr3_aa: CASTHGGQINTEAFF

j_call: TRBJ2-3
v_call: TRBV9
cdr3_aa: CASSVSGGASDTQYF

j_call: TRBJ1-2
v_call: TRBV5-6
cdr3_aa: CASSFRQSPDFYGYTF

j_call: TRBJ2-1
v_call: TRBV14
cdr3_aa: CASSPLHYGEQFF

j_call: TRBJ2-2
v_call: TRBV5-1
cdr3_aa: CASSPEASGNTGELFF

j_call: TRBJ1-1
v_call: TRBV6-5
cdr3_aa: CASSYSTDTEAFF

j_call: TRBJ1-2
v_call: TRBV6-1
cdr3_aa: CASIKTGQYGYTF

j_call: TRBJ2-7
v_call: TRBV2
cdr3_aa: CASSAGGDRDRVTHEQYF

j_call: TRBJ1-1
v_call: TRBV2
cdr3_aa: CASIRDRATEAFF

j_call: TRBJ1-5
v_call: TRBV28
cdr3_aa: CASNTGSGNQPQHF

j_call: TRBJ2-5
v_call: TRBV4-3
cdr3_aa: CASSQDWTSGGEVETQYF

j_call: TRBJ2-3
v_call: TRBV2
cdr3_aa: CASSDGASGTADTQYF

j_call: TRBJ1-1
v_call: TRBV9
cdr3_aa: CASSAWGERTTTEAFF

j_call: TRBJ2-2
v_call: TRBV7-3
cdr3_aa: CASSLTWGTGELFF

j_call: TRBJ2-7
v_call: TRBV7-9
cdr3_aa: CASSLVGSKAYEQYF

j_call: TRBJ1-4
v_call: TRBV2
cdr3_aa: CASSPLTTNEKLFF

j_call: TRBJ2-6
v_call: TRBV6-5
cdr3_aa: CASRTGANVLTF

j_call: TRBJ2-1
v_call: TRBV2
cdr3_aa: CASRPPGQGLGNEQFF

j_call: TRBJ1-5
v_call: TRBV10-3
cdr3_aa: CAISESRGSHQPQHF

j_call: TRBJ2-5
v_call: TRBV2
cdr3_aa: CASSDLTSATQYF

j_call: TRBJ1-6
v_call: TRBV4-3
cdr3_aa: CASSQERSSYNSPLHF

j_call: TRBJ1-2
v_call: TRBV19
cdr3_aa: CASKQRDRELYGYTF

j_call: TRBJ2-7
v_call: TRBV25-1
cdr3_aa: CASSEYPEAGYGQYF

j_call: TRBJ2-1
v_call: TRBV13
cdr3_aa: CASSPRTVDSYNEQFF

j_call: TRBJ2-7
v_call: TRBV6-6
cdr3_aa: CASSYSKKFTAYEQYF

j_call: TRBJ1-4
v_call: TRBV5-1
cdr3_aa: CASSLEPGATNEKLFF

j_call: TRBJ2-5
v_call: TRBV19
cdr3_aa: CASGRPQETQYF

j_call: TRBJ2-1
v_call: TRBV19
cdr3_aa: CASSIGGTGGLYNEQFF

j_call: TRBJ1-5
v_call: TRBV7-2
cdr3_aa: CASSLSGQGVYSNQPQHF

j_call: TRBJ2-7
v_call: TRBV30
cdr3_aa: CASHGAGSSYEQYF

j_call: TRBJ1-3
v_call: TRBV10-3
cdr3_aa: CAISESTPGNTIYF

j_call: TRBJ2-1
v_call: TRBV5-1
cdr3_aa: CASSLEKGLAGDEQFF

j_call: TRBJ1-1
v_call: TRBV7-2
cdr3_aa: CASSLEGSRGWDTEAFF

j_call: TRBJ2-2
v_call: TRBV9
cdr3_aa: CASSALSTGELFF

j_call: TRBJ1-4
v_call: TRBV7-2
cdr3_aa: CASSLHQAGGDEKLFF